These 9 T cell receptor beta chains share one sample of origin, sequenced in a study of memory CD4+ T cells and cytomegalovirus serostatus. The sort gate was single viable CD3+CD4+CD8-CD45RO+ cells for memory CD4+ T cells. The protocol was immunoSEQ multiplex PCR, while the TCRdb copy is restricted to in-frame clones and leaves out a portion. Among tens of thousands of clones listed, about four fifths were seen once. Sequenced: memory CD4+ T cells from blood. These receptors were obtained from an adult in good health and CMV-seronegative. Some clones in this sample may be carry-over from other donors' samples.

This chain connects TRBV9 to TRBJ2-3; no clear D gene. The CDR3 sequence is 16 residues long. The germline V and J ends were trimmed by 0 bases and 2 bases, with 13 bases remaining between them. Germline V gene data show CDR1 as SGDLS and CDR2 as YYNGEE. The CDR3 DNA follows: TGTGCCAGCAGCGTAGGTGGGCGGTTATCCACAGATACGCAGTATTTT. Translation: CASSVGGRLSTDTQYF.

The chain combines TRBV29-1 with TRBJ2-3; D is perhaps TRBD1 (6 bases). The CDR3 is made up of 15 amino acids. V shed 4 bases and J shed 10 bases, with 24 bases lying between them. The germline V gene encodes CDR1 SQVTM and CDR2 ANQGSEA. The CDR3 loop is CSVGRPDRPPGPQYF. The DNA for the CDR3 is TGCAGCGTTGGTCGGCCGGACAGACCTCCTGGGCCGCAGTATTTT.

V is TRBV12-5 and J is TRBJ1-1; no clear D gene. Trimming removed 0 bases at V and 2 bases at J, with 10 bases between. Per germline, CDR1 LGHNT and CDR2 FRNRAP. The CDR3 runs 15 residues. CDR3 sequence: CASGLVVSENTEAFF. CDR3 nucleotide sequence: TGTGCTAGTGGTTTGGTCGTCAGTGAAAACACTGAAGCTTTCTTT.

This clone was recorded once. DNA for the CDR3: TGTGCCAGCAGCGGGAATTCGGGGGGAGTAACTGGCTACACCTTC. Residues: CASSGNSGGVTGYTF. The chain carries TRBV2 and TRBJ1-2; D might be TRBD1 (5 bases). The CDR3 is 15 amino acids. The germline V gene has CDR1 SNHLY and CDR2 FYNNEI. With 6 bases removed from V and 7 bases from J, the gap between germline ends came to 21 bases.

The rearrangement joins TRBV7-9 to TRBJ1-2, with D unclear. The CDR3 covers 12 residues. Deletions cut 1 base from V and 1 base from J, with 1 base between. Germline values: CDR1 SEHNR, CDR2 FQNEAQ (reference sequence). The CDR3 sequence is CASSLDNYGYTF. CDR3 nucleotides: TGTGCCAGCAGCTTAGATAACTATGGCTACACCTTC.

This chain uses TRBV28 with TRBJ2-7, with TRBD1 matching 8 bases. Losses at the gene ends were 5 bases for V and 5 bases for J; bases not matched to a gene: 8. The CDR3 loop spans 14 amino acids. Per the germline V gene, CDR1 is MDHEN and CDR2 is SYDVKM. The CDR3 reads CASSPSDRVDEQYF. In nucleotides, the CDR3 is TGTGCCAGCAGTCCCTCGGACAGGGTGGACGAGCAGTACTTC.

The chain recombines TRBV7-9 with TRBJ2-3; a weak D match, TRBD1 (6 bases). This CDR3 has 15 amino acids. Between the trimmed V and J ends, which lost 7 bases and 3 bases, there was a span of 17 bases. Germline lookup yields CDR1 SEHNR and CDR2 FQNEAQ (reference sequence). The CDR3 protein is CASMSGELYTDTQYF. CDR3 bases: TGTGCCAGCATGTCAGGGGAGCTTTATACAGATACGCAGTATTTT.

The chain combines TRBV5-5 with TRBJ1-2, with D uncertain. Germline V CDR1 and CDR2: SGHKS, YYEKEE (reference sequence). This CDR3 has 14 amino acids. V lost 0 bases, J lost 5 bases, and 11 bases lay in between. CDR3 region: CASSLEWNPYGYTF. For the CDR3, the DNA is TGTGCCAGCAGCTTGGAATGGAACCCGTATGGCTACACCTTC. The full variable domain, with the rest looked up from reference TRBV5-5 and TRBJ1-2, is DAGVTQSPTHLIKTRGQQVTLRCSPISGHKSVSWYQQVLGQGPQFIFQYYEKEERGRGNFPDRFSARQFPNYSSELNVNALLLGDSALYLCASSLEWNPYGYTFGSGTRLTVV.

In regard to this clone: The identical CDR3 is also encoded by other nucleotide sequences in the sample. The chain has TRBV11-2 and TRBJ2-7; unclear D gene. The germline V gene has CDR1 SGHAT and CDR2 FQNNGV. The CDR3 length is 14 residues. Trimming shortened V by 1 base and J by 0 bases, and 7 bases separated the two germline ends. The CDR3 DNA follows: TGTGCCAGCAGCTTAGCGGGCAGCTCCTACGAGCAGTACTTC. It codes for CASSLAGSSYEQYF.